This entry describes one T cell receptor beta chain. The data were obtained in a study of blood T cell repertoires in COVID-19. Overall study context: COVID-19 samples, acute and convalescent, were from the United States, Italy and Spain. Nucleic acid was either cDNA or gDNA, and it came from T cells, B-cell-depleted T cells, or PBMCs.

As processed by the authors: Nucleated cell number was recorded as an estimate derived from reference gene primer amplification. Sequenced by immunoSEQ multiplex PCR; TCRdb stores in-frame clones only, minus some. V and J calls and clone size come straight from that table; D and trimming were deduced from the DNA. The sample holds fewer than 200,000 clones, about 80% seen once. This CDR3 has 15 residues. V shed 0 bases, J shed 0 bases, and the junction held 3 bases outside the gene matches. Per germline, CDR1 SGHNT and CDR2 YYREEE (reference sequence). The chain links TRBV5-4 to TRBJ2-7; TRBD2 agrees at 7 bases. The sequence was obtained from a human donor in a cohort sampled during active COVID-19. The sequencing sample was made of peripheral blood. CDR3 sequence reads: CASSLGGGSSYEQYF. CDR3 nucleotides: TGTGCCAGCAGCTTGGGGGGCGGGAGCTCCTACGAGCAGTACTTC. The full variable domain, in which reference TRBV5-4 and TRBJ2-7 provide the parts outside the CDR3, is ETGVTQSPTHLIKTRGQQVTLRCSSQSGHNTVSWYQQALGQGPQFIFQYYREEENGRGNFPPRFSGLQFPNYSSELNVNALELDDSALYLCASSLGGGSSYEQYFGPGTRLTVT.